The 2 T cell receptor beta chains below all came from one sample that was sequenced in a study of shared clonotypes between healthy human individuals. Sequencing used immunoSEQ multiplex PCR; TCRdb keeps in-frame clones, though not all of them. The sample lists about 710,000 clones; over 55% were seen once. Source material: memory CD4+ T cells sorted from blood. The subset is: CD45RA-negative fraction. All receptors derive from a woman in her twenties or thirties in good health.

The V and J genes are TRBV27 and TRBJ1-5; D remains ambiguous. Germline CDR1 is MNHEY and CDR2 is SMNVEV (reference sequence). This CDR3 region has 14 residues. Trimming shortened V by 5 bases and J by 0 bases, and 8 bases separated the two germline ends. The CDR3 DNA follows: TGTGCCAGCAGTCCGGTCAATAGCAATCAGCCCCAGCATTTT. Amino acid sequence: CASSPVNSNQPQHF.

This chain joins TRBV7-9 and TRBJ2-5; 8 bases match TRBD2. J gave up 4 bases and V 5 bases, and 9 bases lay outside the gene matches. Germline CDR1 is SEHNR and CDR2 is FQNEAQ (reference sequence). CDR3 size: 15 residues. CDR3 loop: CASSRLAGRGETQYF. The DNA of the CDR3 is TGTGCCAGCAGCCGCTTAGCGGGGAGGGGAGAGACCCAGTACTTC.